This is a list of T cell receptor beta chains from one sample in a study of blood T cell repertoires in COVID-19. The method was immunoSEQ multiplex PCR; TCRdb's version includes in-frame clones alone and lacks a portion of them. The sample has about 240,000 clones, just under 85% seen once. The specimen was peripheral blood. The receptor source for this set is a woman aged 60-75 years with active or convalescent COVID-19. Each CDR3 is given with its conserved first and last residue. The D gene is left open where the match is weak. Clone size is stated in some rows and not others, as once, few, many or a class when expanded.

>TRBV19|many|TRBD1|TRBJ2-1
CASSPQSSTGTEQFF
TGTGCCAGTAGCCCCCAATCCTCGACAGGGACTGAGCAGTTCTTC
>TRBV7-9|-|TRBD1|TRBJ2-7
CASSERQGEWYEQYF
TGTGCCAGCAGCGAACGACAGGGGGAGTGGTACGAGCAGTACTTC
>TRBV5-1|-|TRBD2|TRBJ2-1
CASSPRGGAYNEQFF
TGCGCCAGCAGCCCCCGGGGAGGGGCCTACAATGAGCAGTTCTTC
>TRBV28|-|-|TRBJ2-2
CASSLVGQPNTGELFF
TGTGCCAGCAGTTTGGTGGGACAACCGAACACCGGGGAGCTGTTTTTT
>TRBV6-6|-|TRBD1|TRBJ1-5
CASSGGQGNQPQHF
TGTGCCAGCAGTGGCGGACAGGGGAATCAGCCCCAGCATTTT
>TRBV5-6|-|-|TRBJ2-2
CASSRPNTGELFF
TGTGCCAGCAGCCGTCCTAACACCGGGGAGCTGTTTTTT
>TRBV3-1/TRBV3-2|-|-|TRBJ2-2
CASSPQGLFTGELFF
TGTGCCAGCAGCCCGCAGGGACTTTTCACCGGGGAGCTGTTTTTT
>TRBV19|-|-|TRBJ2-2
CASSIWQFNTGELFF
TGTGCCAGTAGTATTTGGCAGTTCAACACCGGGGAGCTGTTTTTT
>TRBV7-9|-|-|TRBJ2-2
CASSMNGVTGELFF
TGTGCCAGCAGCATGAACGGGGTCACCGGGGAGCTGTTTTTT
>TRBV7-9|-|TRBD1|TRBJ1-6
CASRGQGVDSPLHF
TGTGCCAGCAGGGGACAGGGTGTGGATTCACCCCTCCACTTT
>TRBV3-1/TRBV3-2|-|-|TRBJ1-3
CASSHGPGKSGNTIYF
TGTGCCAGCAGCCATGGGCCAGGGAAATCTGGAAACACCATATATTTT
>TRBV28|-|-|TRBJ2-7
CASSLGLQYEQYF
TGTGCCAGCAGTTTGGGTTTACAGTACGAGCAGTACTTC
>TRBV3-1/TRBV3-2|-|-|TRBJ2-1
CASSQEVGGYNEQFF
TGTGCCAGCAGCCAAGAGGTAGGGGGCTACAATGAGCAGTTCTTC
>TRBV4-2|once|TRBD1|TRBJ1-2
CASSQAGQGLNYGYTF
TGTGCCAGCAGCCAAGCGGGACAGGGCTTGAACTATGGCTACACCTTC
>TRBV6-1|-|-|TRBJ2-3
CASSEARVAQYF
TGTGCCAGCAGTGAAGCCCGGGTCGCGCAGTATTTT
>TRBV29-1|-|-|TRBJ2-1
CSVQEDPMQYNEQFF
TGCAGCGTCCAGGAGGACCCAATGCAATACAATGAGCAGTTCTTC
>TRBV5-6|-|-|TRBJ2-3
CASSLGGDAPDTQYF
TGTGCCAGCAGCTTGGGGGGGGACGCCCCAGATACGCAGTATTTT
>TRBV5-6|-|TRBD2|TRBJ2-5
CASSLKTSGGATQYF
TGTGCCAGCAGCTTGAAAACTAGCGGGGGGGCGACCCAGTACTTC
>TRBV9|-|-|TRBJ1-4
CASSAWGGNEKLFF
TGTGCCAGCAGCGCGTGGGGAGGTAATGAAAAACTGTTTTTT
>TRBV28|-|TRBD1|TRBJ1-2
CASSAGGVYYGYTF
TGTGCCAGCAGCGCAGGGGGCGTTTACTATGGCTACACCTTC
>TRBV13|-|-|TRBJ1-3
CASSLQGATLADTIYF
TGTGCCAGCAGCTTACAGGGAGCTACATTAGCGGACACCATATATTTT
>TRBV11-2|-|TRBD1|TRBJ1-1
CASSLPGQGLTNTEAFF
TGTGCCAGCAGCCTTCCGGGACAGGGCCTAACGAACACTGAAGCTTTCTTT
>TRBV7-2|-|TRBD2|TRBJ2-5
CASSLVRGNQETQYF
TGTGCCAGCAGCTTAGTGCGGGGGAACCAAGAGACCCAGTACTTC
>TRBV11-2|-|-|TRBJ1-1
CASSPQIVNTEAFF
TGTGCCAGCAGTCCCCAGATCGTGAACACTGAAGCTTTCTTT
>TRBV28|-|-|TRBJ2-1
CASRLNGGPRPQFF
TGTGCCAGCAGACTGAACGGGGGGCCGAGGCCGCAGTTCTTC
>TRBV24-1|once|TRBD2|TRBJ2-1
CATSDSLGTGAGGPVYEQFF
TGTGCCACCAGTGATTCCTTAGGTACCGGAGCGGGGGGGCCGGTTTATGAGCAGTTCTTC
>TRBV7-9|-|-|TRBJ2-1
CASSLGASPEQFF
TGTGCCAGCAGCTTAGGGGCTAGCCCCGAGCAGTTCTTC
>TRBV19|-|-|TRBJ1-2
CASSIVGGTYGYTF
TGTGCCAGTAGTATTGTTGGGGGGACCTATGGCTACACCTTC
>TRBV9|-|-|TRBJ1-1
CASSVGAGPKNTEAFF
TGTGCCAGCAGCGTAGGGGCAGGCCCAAAGAACACTGAAGCTTTCTTT
>TRBV9|once|-|TRBJ1-1
CASSPGQAHTEAFF
TGTGCCAGCAGCCCAGGACAAGCTCACACTGAAGCTTTCTTT
>TRBV2|-|-|TRBJ2-3
CASSVRAVGTDTQYF
TGTGCCAGCAGTGTGCGGGCGGTGGGCACAGATACGCAGTATTTT
>TRBV6-5|-|-|TRBJ1-3
CAILTPGGNTIYF
TGTGCCATCCTGACACCAGGAGGAAACACCATATATTTT
>TRBV28|-|-|TRBJ1-1
CASSYAGRTEAFF
TGTGCCAGCAGCTACGCGGGTCGGACTGAAGCTTTCTTT
>TRBV14|many|TRBD2|TRBJ2-3
CASSRYSGSTDTQYF
TGTGCCAGCAGCCGTTATAGCGGGAGCACAGATACGCAGTATTTT
>TRBV5-1|-|TRBD1|TRBJ2-4
CASSWGQTKENIQYF
TGCGCCAGCAGCTGGGGACAGACCAAAGAAAACATTCAGTACTTC
>TRBV5-4|-|-|TRBJ1-6
CASSSGLNNSPLHF
TGTGCCAGCAGCTCGGGACTTAATAATTCACCCCTCCACTTT
>TRBV2|-|-|TRBJ2-6
CASSEAGTPLSGANVLTF
TGTGCCAGCAGTGAAGCGGGGACACCGCTCTCTGGGGCCAACGTCCTGACTTTC
>TRBV3-1/TRBV3-2|-|-|TRBJ2-5
CASSQAIDQETQYF
TGTGCCAGCAGCCAAGCTATAGATCAAGAGACCCAGTACTTC
>TRBV5-1|-|-|TRBJ2-2
CASSLDHSNTGELFF
TGCGCCAGCAGCTTGGATCACTCGAACACCGGGGAGCTGTTTTTT
>TRBV5-1|-|-|TRBJ2-2
CASSLGGQNTGELFF
TGCGCCAGCAGCTTAGGAGGGCAGAACACCGGGGAGCTGTTTTTT
>TRBV6-5|-|-|TRBJ2-2
CATRRSTVGELFF
TGTGCCACTAGGAGGAGTACCGTCGGGGAGCTGTTTTTT
>TRBV15|-|-|TRBJ2-3
CATSRDRQGADTQYF
TGTGCCACCAGCAGAGATCGGCAGGGCGCGGATACGCAGTATTTT
>TRBV12-5|-|-|TRBJ2-2
CASGLVLRGTGELFF
TGTGCTAGTGGTTTGGTACTAAGGGGCACCGGGGAGCTGTTTTTT
>TRBV5-1|-|-|TRBJ1-2
CASSSTGTLPTVNGYTF
TGCGCCAGCAGTTCCACCGGGACACTACCAACGGTGAATGGCTACACCTTC
>TRBV6-1|-|-|TRBJ1-5
CASSDLPGQPQHF
TGTGCCAGCAGTGACCTCCCGGGGCAGCCCCAGCATTTT
>TRBV12-3/TRBV12-4|-|-|TRBJ2-5
CASSSSGEKTQYF
TGTGCCAGCAGTTCCTCGGGGGAAAAGACCCAGTACTTC
>TRBV29-1|-|TRBD1|TRBJ1-1
CSVGTDLNTEAFF
TGCAGCGTAGGGACAGACCTGAACACTGAAGCTTTCTTT
>TRBV27|-|TRBD1|TRBJ1-2
CASSPRTGNGYTF
TGTGCCAGCAGCCCCCGGACAGGGAATGGCTACACCTTC
>TRBV6-5|-|TRBD2|TRBJ2-2
CAARGLAVDTGELFF
TGTGCCGCCCGTGGACTAGCGGTCGACACCGGGGAGCTGTTTTTT
>TRBV10-2|-|TRBD1|TRBJ2-3
CASSEVLDRGPTDTQYF
TGCGCCAGCAGTGAGGTTCTTGACAGGGGGCCCACAGATACGCAGTATTTT
>TRBV29-1|-|TRBD1|TRBJ1-1
CSGRQGEEDTEAFF
TGCAGCGGTCGACAGGGGGAAGAGGACACTGAAGCTTTCTTT
>TRBV4-1|-|-|TRBJ1-5
CASSQAGPREDQPQHF
TGCGCCAGCAGCCAAGCCGGACCCAGGGAGGATCAGCCCCAGCATTTT
>TRBV2|-|-|TRBJ1-5
CACREDNQPQHF
TGTGCCTGCAGGGAGGACAATCAGCCCCAGCATTTT
>TRBV7-9|-|-|TRBJ2-3
CASSQSVPGADTQYF
TGTGCCAGCAGCCAATCGGTGCCAGGGGCAGATACGCAGTATTTT
>TRBV9|-|TRBD1|TRBJ1-4
CASSVAMTGDNEKLFF
TGTGCCAGCAGCGTAGCCATGACAGGGGATAATGAAAAACTGTTTTTT
>TRBV11-2|-|TRBD1|TRBJ1-4
CASSHLQGAASNEKLFF
TGTGCCAGCAGTCATTTACAGGGGGCGGCTTCTAATGAAAAACTGTTTTTT
>TRBV2|-|-|TRBJ1-1
CASRSEMNTEAFF
TGTGCCAGCAGATCGGAGATGAACACTGAAGCTTTCTTT